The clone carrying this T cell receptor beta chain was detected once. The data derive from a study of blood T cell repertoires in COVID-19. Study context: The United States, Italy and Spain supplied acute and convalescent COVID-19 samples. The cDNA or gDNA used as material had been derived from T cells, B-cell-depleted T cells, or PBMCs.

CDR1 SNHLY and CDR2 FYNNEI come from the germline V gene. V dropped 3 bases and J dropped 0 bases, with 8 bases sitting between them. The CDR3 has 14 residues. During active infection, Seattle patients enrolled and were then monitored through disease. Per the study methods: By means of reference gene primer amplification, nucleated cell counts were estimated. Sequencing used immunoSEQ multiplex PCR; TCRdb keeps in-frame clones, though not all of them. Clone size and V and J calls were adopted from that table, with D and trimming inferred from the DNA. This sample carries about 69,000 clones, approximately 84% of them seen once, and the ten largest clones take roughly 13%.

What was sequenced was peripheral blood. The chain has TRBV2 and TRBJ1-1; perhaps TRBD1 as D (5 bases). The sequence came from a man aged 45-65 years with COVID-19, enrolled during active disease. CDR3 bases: TGTGCCAGCAGTGACAGGGTCATGAACACTGAAGCTTTCTTT. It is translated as CASSDRVMNTEAFF.